Listed here are 32 T cell receptor beta chains from one sample, sequenced in a study of blood T cell repertoires in COVID-19. Libraries were prepared by immunoSEQ multiplex PCR; TCRdb keeps only in-frame clonotypes and omits some of them. The sample consists of some 94,000 clones, over 80% of them appearing once. Sequencing was performed on peripheral blood. Receptor source: a man aged 70-80 years with active or convalescent COVID-19.

The gene calls are TRBV30 and TRBJ2-3, with TRBD1 matching over 7 bases. This CDR3 comprises 14 residues. Germline assignment: CDR1 GTSNPN and CDR2 SVGIG (reference sequence). Trimming cost V 5 bases and J 0 bases; bases outside gene matches: 5. DNA of the CDR3: TGTGCCTGGGCAGGGGGTTTGAGCACAGATACGCAGTATTTT. It encodes CAWAGGLSTDTQYF. Using reference TRBV30 and TRBJ2-3 for the parts outside the CDR3, the full variable domain is SQTIHQWPATLVQPVGSPLSLECTVEGTSNPNLYWYRQAAGRGLQLLFYSVGIGQISSEVPQNLSASRPQDRQFILSSKKLLLSDSGFYLCAWAGGLSTDTQYFGPGTRLTVL.

J is TRBJ2-2 and V is TRBV3-1 (or the pseudogene TRBV3-2); D is perhaps TRBD2 (5 bases). The V gene's germline CDR1 is LGHDT and CDR2 YNNKEL (reference sequence). Trimming pared 5 bases from V and 8 bases from J, leaving 9 bases between. The CDR3 runs 12 residues. CDR3 region: CASSTPGGELFF. CDR3 in DNA: TGTGCCAGCAGCACACCGGGGGGGGAGCTGTTTTTT.

This clone was seen a handful of times. V gene TRBV5-1 combines with J gene TRBJ1-6, with a possible D match to TRBD1 (6 bases). V was pared by 3 bases and J by 0 bases, with 10 bases between. Per the germline V gene, CDR1 is SGHRS and CDR2 is YFSETQ. CDR3 length: 16 residues. The CDR3 protein is CASSSGQSSYNSPLHF. DNA of the CDR3: TGCGCCAGCAGCTCCGGACAGAGCTCCTATAATTCACCCCTCCACTTT.

This clone has more than one count but fewer than ten. This chain joins TRBV19 and TRBJ1-1; no firm D call. CDR3 length equals 12 residues. Germline assignment: CDR1 LNHDA and CDR2 SQIVND (reference sequence). V dropped 2 bases and J dropped 5 bases, with 6 bases sitting between them. The CDR3 DNA follows: TGTGCCAGTAGTATAAGGACTACTGAAGCTTTCTTT. Protein sequence: CASSIRTTEAFF.

The genes are TRBV29-1 and TRBJ2-4, with D possibly TRBD2 on 6 matching bases. From germline, CDR1 is SQVTM and CDR2 ANQGSEA. Trimming took 4 bases from V and 3 from J, leaving 19 bases between them. This CDR3 is 16 amino acids long. CDR3 amino acids: CSVAPGAGVGKNIQYF. The CDR3 DNA follows: TGCAGCGTTGCACCGGGAGCCGGGGTGGGCAAAAACATTCAGTACTTC.

In the case of this clone: This specimen includes other DNA sequences encoding the same CDR3. V and J are TRBV28 and TRBJ1-2; the match to TRBD1 covers 9 bases. CDR1 and CDR2 from the germline V gene are MDHEN and SYDVKM. The CDR3 is 12 amino acids. The junction had 3 bases not matched to a gene; V was cut back by 6 bases and J by 7 bases. CDR3 residues: CASRTGGGGYTF. The CDR3 DNA sequence: TGTGCCAGCAGAACAGGGGGCGGTGGCTACACCTTC.

This chain connects TRBV10-3 to TRBJ2-7; TRBD1 might be the D (6 bases). The CDR3 spans 12 residues. Trimming cost V 9 bases and J 1 base, with 10 bases left between them. Germline V gene sequence: CDR1 ENHRY, CDR2 SYGVKD. The CDR3 sequence is CAISTGSYEQYF. The CDR3 DNA reads as TGTGCCATTTCAACAGGGTCCTACGAGCAGTACTTC.

The J gene is TRBJ1-2, the V gene TRBV6-2 or TRBV6-3, with D possibly matching TRBD1 (5 bases). The germline CDR1 and CDR2 sequences are MNHEY and SVGEGT. The CDR3 totals 16 residues. V lost 6 bases to trimming and J lost 3 bases, with 20 bases between them. The CDR3 loop reads CASSQIAGQGYYGYTF. In nucleotides, the CDR3 is TGTGCCAGCAGCCAAATCGCTGGACAAGGGTACTATGGCTACACCTTC.

The sample holds a few counts of this clone. This chain links TRBV28 with TRBJ1-3; D gene ambiguous. Per the germline V gene, CDR1 is MDHEN and CDR2 is SYDVKM. The CDR3 is made up of 13 amino acids. V was shortened by 4 bases and J by 8 bases, with 12 bases between the two germline ends. The CDR3 bases are TGTGCCAGCAGTTCCCCCGGGGTGTACACCATATATTTT. Translating gives CASSSPGVYTIYF.

The rearrangement uses TRBV6-5 and TRBJ2-7, with a possible D match to TRBD1 (6 bases). Per germline, CDR1 MNHEY and CDR2 SVGAGI. The V gene lost 5 bases and the J gene lost 7 bases, with 15 bases spanning the gap. CDR3 length: 13 amino acids. The chain's CDR3 is CASSRDNQREQYF. CDR3 DNA: TGTGCCAGCAGTCGGGACAACCAGAGGGAGCAGTACTTC.

The chain joins TRBV18 to TRBJ1-1, with D maybe TRBD1 (5 bases). This CDR3 spans 13 amino acids. Germline V gene sequence: CDR1 KGHSH, CDR2 LQKENI. With 2 bases removed from V and 9 bases from J, the gap between germline ends came to 13 bases. CDR3 protein: CASSPSGEGKAFF. Written as DNA, the CDR3 is TGTGCCAGCTCACCATCGGGGGAAGGTAAAGCTTTCTTT. The full variable domain, its missing parts supplied by reference TRBV18 and TRBJ1-1, is NAGVMQNPRHLVRRRGQEARLRCSPMKGHSHVYWYRQLPEEGLKFMVYLQKENIIDESGMPKERFSAEFPKEGPSILRIQQVVRGDSAAYFCASSPSGEGKAFFGQGTRLTVV.

This chain links TRBV5-6 with TRBJ1-6; D remains unclear. The CDR3 loop spans 15 amino acids. Per germline, CDR1 SGHDT and CDR2 YYEEEE. V was cut by 2 bases and J by 7 bases, with 13 bases left in between. CDR3: CASSFPGTLNSPLHF. CDR3 coding DNA: TGTGCCAGCAGCTTCCCGGGAACATTAAATTCACCCCTCCACTTT.

The CDR3 nucleotides are TGTGCCAGCAGTGGGAACGGGATCGCTAATGAAAAACTGTTTTTT. It specifies CASSGNGIANEKLFF. V gene TRBV2 combines with J gene TRBJ1-4; D gene ambiguous. The germline V gene encodes CDR1 SNHLY and CDR2 FYNNEI. The CDR3 is made up of 15 amino acids. V lost 4 bases and J 3 bases, leaving 12 bases between the germline ends. Full variable domain (rest looked up from reference TRBV2 and TRBJ1-4): EPEVTQTPSHQVTQMGQEVILRCVPISNHLYFYWYRQILGQKVEFLVSFYNNEISEKSEIFDDQFSVERPDGSNFTLKIRSTKLEDSAMYFCASSGNGIANEKLFFGSGTQLSVL.

This chain links TRBV27 with TRBJ1-6; D unclear. Per germline, CDR1 MNHEY and CDR2 SMNVEV (reference sequence). This CDR3 has 19 amino acids. The germline V and J ends were trimmed by 0 bases and 0 bases, with 15 bases remaining between them. CDR3 amino acids: CASSLSYYLSSSYNSPLHF. CDR3 nucleotides: TGTGCCAGCAGTTTATCGTATTATTTGAGTAGCTCCTATAATTCACCCCTCCACTTT.

The chain links TRBV7-6 to TRBJ2-7; 8 bases are a match to TRBD1. The ends lost 5 bases at V and 3 bases at J; junction bases unmatched: 18. This CDR3 is 18 amino acids long. Germline CDR1 and CDR2: SGHVS and FNYEAQ. The CDR3 loop is CASSRESLAGTGVYEQYF. In nucleotides, the CDR3 is TGTGCCAGCAGCCGAGAATCGTTAGCCGGGACAGGCGTCTACGAGCAGTACTTC.

V and J are TRBV11-2 and TRBJ1-3; maybe TRBD1 (5 bases). CDR1 and CDR2 (germline): SGHAT, FQNNGV. There are 13 residues in the CDR3. V was cut by 7 bases and J by 4 bases, with 11 bases left in between. CDR3 in amino acids: CASTLQGGNTIYF. CDR3 sequence (DNA): TGTGCCAGCACCCTCCAGGGCGGAAACACCATATATTTT. The variable domain in full, with the rest retrieved from reference TRBV11-2 and TRBJ1-3, is EAGVAQSPRYKIIEKRQSVAFWCNPISGHATLYWYQQILGQGPKLLIQFQNNGVVDDSQLPKDRFSAERLKGVDSTLKIQPAKLEDSAVYLCASTLQGGNTIYFGEGSWLTVV.

The V gene is TRBV30, the J gene TRBJ2-3; D possibly corresponds to TRBD1 (6 bases). The CDR3 totals 13 residues. CDR1 and CDR2 (germline): GTSNPN, SVGIG (reference sequence). V gave up 0 bases and J gave up 4 bases, with 8 bases separating them. The CDR3 DNA sequence: TGTGCCTGGAGTGTACAGGGCTCAGATACGCAGTATTTT. Translation gives CAWSVQGSDTQYF.

V and J are TRBV2 and TRBJ1-2; 7 nucleotides agree with TRBD1. CDR1 and CDR2 (germline): SNHLY, FYNNEI. CDR3 length: 13 residues. The J segment lost 3 bases and the V segment lost 9 bases, leaving 7 bases of the junction unmatched. CDR3 sequence: CASRDSGHYGYTF. The CDR3 bases are TGTGCCAGTCGGGACAGCGGGCACTATGGCTACACCTTC.

The chain carries TRBV2 and TRBJ2-3, with D tentatively TRBD1 (6 bases). From germline, CDR1 is SNHLY and CDR2 FYNNEI. The V gene lost 6 bases and the J gene lost 4 bases, with 14 bases spanning the gap. This CDR3 comprises 14 residues. CDR3 bases: TGTGCCAGCAGCCCGGACAGATTCGCAGATACGCAGTATTTT. Translation gives CASSPDRFADTQYF.

The chain carries TRBV3-1 (or the pseudogene TRBV3-2) and TRBJ2-2; 7 bases align to TRBD1. This CDR3 comprises 16 residues. With 2 bases clipped from V and 2 bases from J, the junction kept 5 bases outside the gene matches. Germline V gene data show CDR1 as LGHDT and CDR2 as YNNKEL (reference sequence). CDR3 nucleotide sequence: TGTGCCAGCAGCCAAAGACAGGGACATAACACCGGGGAGCTGTTTTTT. Protein product: CASSQRQGHNTGELFF.

The chain uses TRBV7-3 and TRBJ2-2; 11 bases line up with TRBD2. Germline values: CDR1 SGHTA, CDR2 FQGTGA. Losses at the gene ends were 0 bases for V and 5 bases for J; bases not matched to a gene: 8. The CDR3 consists of 18 residues. DNA of the CDR3: TGTGCCAGCAGCTTAACCCCGGGACTAGCGGCTTCTACCGGGGAGCTGTTTTTT. Protein: CASSLTPGLAASTGELFF.

This rearrangement joins TRBV2 to TRBJ1-1; 9 bases map to TRBD1. This CDR3 has 16 residues. From germline, CDR1 is SNHLY and CDR2 FYNNEI. V was pared by 7 bases and J by 0 bases, with 9 bases of the junction left unmatched. CDR3 residues: CASILGQGTLNTEAFF. CDR3 DNA sequence: TGTGCCAGCATTTTAGGACAGGGGACTTTGAACACTGAAGCTTTCTTT.

The chain is built from TRBV28 and TRBJ1-5; D may be TRBD1 (6 bases). CDR1 is MDHEN, CDR2 SYDVKM, per germline. V lost 4 bases to trimming and J lost 0 bases, with 16 bases between them. This CDR3 has 17 amino acids. Here the CDR3 DNA reads TGTGCCAGCAGTTCTCCCGGGACAAGATATAGCAATCAGCCCCAGCATTTT. The encoded protein is CASSSPGTRYSNQPQHF.

CDR3 amino acids: CASSPSYEQYF. For the CDR3, the DNA is TGTGCCAGCAGCCCGTCCTACGAGCAGTACTTC. The V gene is TRBV7-9, the J gene TRBJ2-7; D is ambiguous. Germline lookup yields CDR1 SEHNR and CDR2 FQNEAQ (reference sequence). The CDR3 loop spans 11 amino acids. V shed 5 bases and J shed 1 base, with 3 bases lying between them.

The chain combines TRBV6-5 with TRBJ1-6, with D perhaps matching TRBD1 (5 bases). CDR3 length equals 14 residues. Germline V gene lookup returns CDR1 MNHEY and CDR2 SVGAGI. The germline V and J ends were trimmed by 7 bases and 8 bases, with 15 bases remaining between them. The CDR3 reads CASIERGLDSPLHF. CDR3 DNA: TGTGCCAGCATCGAGAGGGGACTCGATTCACCCCTCCACTTT.

The CDR3 loop is CASSLAGAGGTYEQYF. The CDR3 nucleotides are TGTGCCAGCAGCTTAGCGGGGGCAGGAGGAACCTACGAGCAGTACTTC. This chain joins TRBV7-2 and TRBJ2-7; the D gene is possibly TRBD1 (6 bases). The ends were cut back, 0 bases at V and 2 bases at J, with 14 bases in the middle. From germline, CDR1 is SGHTA and CDR2 FQGNSA. This CDR3 is 16 amino acids long.

The count of this clone is one. The chain uses TRBV19 and TRBJ2-3; unclear D gene. V lost 5 bases and J lost 2, with 11 bases in between. Germline V gene sequence: CDR1 LNHDA, CDR2 SQIVND (reference sequence). This CDR3 contains 14 residues. CDR3 sequence reads: CASSPKQFTDTQYF. The CDR3 DNA is TGTGCCAGTAGTCCTAAACAGTTCACAGATACGCAGTATTTT.

This clone occurred once. V is TRBV24-1 and J is TRBJ1-1; D call uncertain. V gave up 7 bases and J gave up 1 base, with 12 bases separating them. The CDR3 has 14 residues. Per germline, CDR1 KGHDR and CDR2 SFDVKD. The CDR3 sequence is CATSDNGPNTEAFF. DNA for the CDR3: TGTGCCACCAGCGACAACGGCCCGAACACTGAAGCTTTCTTT.

This clone was observed once. The chain links TRBV19 to TRBJ1-6, with D possibly TRBD1 on 5 matching bases. This CDR3 has 14 residues. The germline CDR1 and CDR2 sequences are LNHDA and SQIVND (reference sequence). Trimming took 3 bases from V and 9 from J, leaving 12 bases between them. The CDR3 here is CASSILGLGSPLHF. CDR3 DNA: TGTGCCAGTAGTATCTTGGGACTTGGTTCACCCCTCCACTTT.

This rearrangement joins TRBV20-1 to TRBJ2-1; the match to TRBD1 covers 7 bases. The CDR3 contains 15 residues. Germline V CDR1 and CDR2: DFQATT, SNEGSKA (reference sequence). Trimming took 3 bases from V and 3 from J; bases not matched to a gene: 8. The CDR3 DNA is TGCAGTGCTAGTCATAGGACAGGTTACTACAATGAGCAGTTCTTC. Its translation is CSASHRTGYYNEQFF.

The rearrangement joins TRBV7-8 to TRBJ1-6; no clear D. The V end lost 0 bases, the J end lost 13 bases, and 13 bases lay between the germline ends. CDR1 and CDR2 from the germline V gene are SGHVS and FQNEAQ. CDR3 size: 14 residues. This chain's CDR3 is CASSLAPFGHPLHF. The CDR3 bases are TGTGCCAGCAGCTTAGCACCATTTGGGCATCCCCTCCACTTT. The full variable domain, completed using reference TRBV7-8 and TRBJ1-6, is GAGVSQSPRYKVAKRGQDVALRCDPISGHVSLFWYQQALGQGPEFLTYFQNEAQLDKSGLPSDRFFAERPEGSVSTLKIQRTQQEDSAVYLCASSLAPFGHPLHFGNGTRLTVT.

V gene TRBV3-1 (or the pseudogene TRBV3-2) combines with J gene TRBJ1-1, with D perhaps TRBD1 (5 bases). Germline V lookup: CDR1 LGHDT, CDR2 YNNKEL (reference sequence). V was cut by 0 bases and J by 10 bases, with 12 bases left in between. The CDR3 covers 13 residues. The CDR3 loop is CASSQDRDFRAFF. The CDR3 DNA reads as TGTGCCAGCAGCCAAGATAGGGACTTCCGAGCTTTCTTT.